This T cell receptor (beta chain) came from a study of blood T cell repertoires in COVID-19. Study background: Acute and convalescent COVID-19 specimens originated in the United States, Italy and Spain. PBMCs, B-cell-depleted T cells, or T cells were the source of the cDNA or gDNA that made up the material.

The CDR3 spans 17 residues. Germline CDR1 MNHEY, CDR2 SVGEGT. After removal of 2 bases from V and 8 bases from J, the junction contained 13 bases not matched to a gene. Authors' processing steps: Amplification of reference gene primers provided the estimated nucleated cell counts. Clones were sequenced by immunoSEQ multiplex PCR, and TCRdb holds only the in-frame ones, with some missing. Clone size and V and J calls were adopted from that table, with D and trimming inferred from the DNA. Of approximately 670,000 clones listed, over 80% are singletons. This clone was counted a few times. Material: peripheral blood. The rearrangement uses TRBV6-2 or TRBV6-3 and TRBJ2-1; 9 nucleotides agree with TRBD1. This clonotype originated in a woman aged 18-29 years with acute or convalescent COVID-19. CDR3 loop: CASSYLRPGQGFHEQFF. The CDR3 DNA sequence: TGTGCCAGCAGTTACCTCCGCCCGGGACAGGGATTTCATGAGCAGTTCTTC.